Below, one TCR beta chain is given with its context. No cognate antigen has been identified for it. No much larger clone is present one base from it, and per-base qualities are unavailable. The CDR3 runs 17 residues from the cysteine to the phenylalanine. Only the CDR3 region is kept as DNA, spanning 51 bases read in frame from base 1. V lost 0 bases and J lost 5 bases, and the count of bases not matched to a germline gene is 9. Looking up the germline V gene (reference sequence) yields CDR1 LNHNV and CDR2 YYDKDF. Collaborating institutions collected whole blood in K2EDTA tubes following their own protocols. For TCRbeta analysis, collaborators shipped samples in one of three forms: frozen whole blood, isolated PBMCs, or DNA extracted from either of those sample types. This entry is derived from a study of blood T cell repertoires in COVID-19 (dated by TCRdb to 2020 to 2021). Context from the whole study: Samples from collaborators originated in the United States, Italy and Spain and spanned both the acute and convalescent phases of COVID-19. The prospective study material was composed of cDNA or gDNA derived from T cells, B-cell-depleted T cells, or PBMCs. Deeply sampled blood TCRbeta repertoires from subjects exposed to, actively infected with, or recovered from COVID-19 were included in the dataset. The repertoires were released in a freely available public database intended as a resource for research on the immune response to SARS-CoV-2. The samples were drawn from the first 160 participants of the ongoing ImmuneRACE study and from some 1,300 subjects provided by 6 global collaborators. Sample metadata almost always included a de-identified subject ID, COVID-19 status, age in years and sex. HLA class I and class II types, where available, came from metadata supplied by the sample provider rather than from assay-based typing.

TCRbeta CDR3 regions were amplified from genomic DNA by means of the immunoSEQ Assay, a bias-controlled multiplex PCR. For the original study's pipeline: The number of nucleated cells in each sample was estimated from the amplification of reference gene primers within the assay. To quantify the absolute abundance of each unique TCRbeta CDR3 rearrangement, sequence reads were collapsed and filtered. For each sample, productive Simpson clonality was calculated as the square root of Simpson's diversity index over productive rearrangements. TCRdb mirrors the immuneACCESS table, restricted to in-frame sequences. Some clones are absent from its copies; in checked studies, under half trace to an unresolved V gene, and the reason for the others is unknown. The DNA was the basis for D and trimming; V, J and clone size are from that table. This sample gives 65,000 or so clones in total; approximately 86% of them show up just once. Around 10% of the sample rests with the top ten.

What the study reported, not specific to this receptor: The amount of clinical and demographic metadata varied by source and participant and was provided uncurated.

Specimen: peripheral blood. Recombination joined TRBV15 with TRBJ2-5; 10 bases in the junction line up with TRBD1. This receptor was obtained from a human donor with acute or convalescent COVID-19. The donor label of this sample is uncertain. The DNA sequence is TGTGCCACCAGCAGAGATTGGGGGACAGGGGAATTGGAGACCCAGTACTTC. This gives the protein CATSRDWGTGELETQYF.